This T cell receptor beta chain was captured by sequencing in a study of cytomegalovirus exposure and HLA in healthy donors. Study conclusions and caveats: One later analysis, an examination of the 120 or so validation repertoires, found that first-cohort TCR clusters tended to co-occur in them. Reports described diagnosis of cytomegalovirus status by the classifier as highly specific and sensitive. Cytomegalovirus association was assigned to about 150 TCR beta chains.

Libraries were prepared by immunoSEQ multiplex PCR; TCRdb keeps only in-frame clonotypes and omits some of them. The sample has around 130,000 clones; 85% to 90% are singletons. Worth noting for this clone: Its antigen is still unknown.

The receptor was derived from a woman aged 25 to 39 in good health and CMV-seronegative. Sequenced input: PBMCs.

CDR3: CASIYRDPEGENTIYF. The CDR3 bases are TGCGCCAGCATATACCGCGACCCGGAGGGCGAAAACACCATATATTTT. The rearrangement uses TRBV23-1 and TRBJ1-3; D gene uncertain. TRBV23-1 carries the ORF label, with uncertain function. The CDR3 is made up of 16 amino acids. Trimming pared 7 bases from V and 6 bases from J, leaving 22 bases between.